This TCR beta chain is drawn from a study of shared clonotypes between healthy human individuals. Study as a whole: Researchers drew samples from a couple of women and a few men aged 18 to 49.

The table came from immunoSEQ multiplex PCR; TCRdb's copy has only in-frame clones and leaves some out. The sample lists some 1 million clones, roughly 80% occurring once. From germline, CDR1 is SGDLS and CDR2 YYNGEE. The V end lost 1 base, the J end lost 2 bases, and 2 bases lay between the germline ends. This CDR3 comprises 12 residues. The sequence was collected from a man younger than 35 in good health. The J gene is TRBJ2-3, the V gene TRBV9; D ambiguous. Material for sequencing was memory CD4+ T cells sorted from blood. This sample's subset: CD45RA-negative fraction. This CDR3 is CASSVLTDTQYF. The CDR3 DNA follows: TGTGCCAGCAGCGTACTCACAGATACGCAGTATTTT.